The rows below give T cell receptor beta chains drawn from one sample of a study of cytomegalovirus exposure and HLA in healthy donors. Method: immunoSEQ multiplex PCR; TCRdb's copy keeps in-frame clones and lacks some. The table lists more than 65,000 clones, approximately 74% of them singletons. Sequences were obtained from PBMCs. These receptors originate from a woman between 50 and 59 years old in good health and CMV-seropositive. CDR3s include the opening cysteine and the closing phenylalanine or tryptophan. D genes are given only for firm matches. Size is omitted from some rows. Given values are once, few, many or a class for expanded clones.

V	D	size	J	DNA	CDR3
TRBV15	TRBD1	-	TRBJ2-2	TGTGCCACCAGCAGAGATCTTTCGACAGGGGGCGTCGGGGAGCTGTTTTTT	CATSRDLSTGGVGELFF
TRBV7-8	-	-	TRBJ2-1	TGTGCCAGCAGCTTAGTCCCGGCAGGGTTGTCCAATGAGCAGTTCTTC	CASSLVPAGLSNEQFF
TRBV7-3	-	-	TRBJ2-7	TGTGCCAGCAGCTTAAACGGAGGGCTCCCCTACGAGCAGTACTTC	CASSLNGGLPYEQYF
TRBV29-1	-	-	TRBJ2-3	TGCAGCGTAGCCGGGACATCTAGCACAGATACGCAGTATTTT	CSVAGTSSTDTQYF
TRBV30	TRBD1	once	TRBJ2-7	TGTGCCTGGAGGGGGACAGGCCCCCCGAGGGACGAGCAGTACTTC	CAWRGTGPPRDEQYF
TRBV27	-	-	TRBJ1-2	TGTGCCAGCAGTTTAGCATTGGGGGCAGGTGGCTACACCTTC	CASSLALGAGGYTF
TRBV27	-	-	TRBJ2-7	TGTGCCAGCAGTTCCTCCCACGAGCAGTACTTC	CASSSSHEQYF
TRBV30	-	-	TRBJ1-6	TGTGCCTGGATGGTCAGGGGTAGATCACCCCTCCACTTT	CAWMVRGRSPLHF
TRBV7-2	-	few	TRBJ2-1	TGTGCCAGCAGCTTACCAAGCGAATCCCAGTTCTTC	CASSLPSESQFF
TRBV2	-	-	TRBJ2-3	TGTGCCAGCAGTGGACGGGACAACACGGACCCCCAGTATTTT	CASSGRDNTDPQYF
TRBV30	-	-	TRBJ2-7	TGTGCCTGGAGTGTACATAAGGGGGCCTACGAGCAGTACTTC	CAWSVHKGAYEQYF
TRBV7-9	TRBD1	-	TRBJ1-1	TGTGCCAGCAGCACAGAAACAGGGGGTGCTTTCTTT	CASSTETGGAFF
TRBV7-9	-	-	TRBJ2-7	TGTGCCAGCAGCCCCCGGGAGGAGCAGTACTTC	CASSPREEQYF
TRBV4-1	TRBD1	-	TRBJ1-2	TGCGCCAGCAGCCTCCGGGACAGGGATGACTATGGCTACACCTTC	CASSLRDRDDYGYTF
TRBV27	-	-	TRBJ2-2	TGTGCCAGCAGCTTATCGAGGGTGGTCACCGGGGAGCTGTTTTTT	CASSLSRVVTGELFF
TRBV7-8	-	-	TRBJ2-7	TGTGCCAGCAGCTTAACTAGAACCTACGAGCAGTACTTC	CASSLTRTYEQYF
TRBV2	TRBD2	-	TRBJ2-5	TGTGCCAGCAGGCGGACTAGCGGGCCGGAGACCCAGTACTTC	CASRRTSGPETQYF
TRBV19	-	-	TRBJ1-1	TGTGCCAGTAGTATCCCCAGGGGCCCTGAAGCTTTCTTT	CASSIPRGPEAFF
TRBV5-4	TRBD1	-	TRBJ1-1	TGTGCCAGCAGCTTGGCCGGGACAGGGGGCACTGAAGCTTTCTTT	CASSLAGTGGTEAFF
TRBV2	TRBD1	-	TRBJ1-1	TGTGCCAGCAGCCGGACAGGGACTATGAACACTGAAGCTTTCTTT	CASSRTGTMNTEAFF